This T cell receptor (beta chain) was profiled in a study of cytomegalovirus exposure and HLA in healthy donors. Study results and limitations: Diagnosis of cytomegalovirus status made by the classifier reportedly showed high specificity and sensitivity. Association of a missense DCLRE1C variant with TCR beta V- and J-gene trimming was reported in a later analysis.

A word on this clone: What it recognizes is unknown.

Nominally healthy donors were sampled, though unrecorded immune exposures were likely. In the PCR, 60 Vbeta and 13 Jbeta primers were used. Repertoires were generated with immunoSEQ multiplex PCR, while TCRdb's copy carries only in-frame clones and drops some. The sample yields some 130,000 clones, less than 80% seen once. The sample comprised PBMCs. The TCR comes from a man aged 35 to 55 in good health and CMV-seropositive.

The CDR3 nucleotides are TGTGCCAGCAGCGGGGACATTATCAGTCCCCAGCATTTT. This gives the protein CASSGDIISPQHF. This chain links TRBV6-1 with TRBJ1-5; TRBD1 might be the D (6 bases). The CDR3 is 13 amino acids. The germline V and J ends were trimmed by 6 bases and 10 bases, with 16 bases remaining between them. Germline loops: CDR1 MNHNS, CDR2 SASEGT.